Reported below is one T cell receptor beta chain. The antigen remains unidentified. The data were produced by immunoSEQ multiplex PCR, yet TCRdb's version contains in-frame clones alone and is incomplete. The sample has more than 400,000 clones, almost 97% seen once. These data originate in a study of shared clonotypes between healthy human individuals. CDR1 and CDR2 from the germline V gene are SGHRS and YFSETQ. The V end lost 3 bases, the J end lost 3 bases, and 15 bases lay between the germline ends. The CDR3 consists of 16 residues. Whole-study results and caveats: It was observed that 5% to 6.5% of naive CD4 clonotypes were shared across four donors. Owing to a small donor count, the genetic and exposure-history diversity represented was limited.

This chain connects TRBV5-1 to TRBJ1-4, with D possibly matching TRBD1 (6 bases). The receptor was isolated from a woman aged 30 to 39 in good health. Material: naive CD4+ T cells sorted from blood. As to subset: CD45RA+ positively selected. The CDR3 protein is CASSSGQLGANEKLFF. The DNA for the CDR3 is TGCGCCAGCAGCTCCGGACAGCTTGGGGCTAATGAAAAACTGTTTTTT.